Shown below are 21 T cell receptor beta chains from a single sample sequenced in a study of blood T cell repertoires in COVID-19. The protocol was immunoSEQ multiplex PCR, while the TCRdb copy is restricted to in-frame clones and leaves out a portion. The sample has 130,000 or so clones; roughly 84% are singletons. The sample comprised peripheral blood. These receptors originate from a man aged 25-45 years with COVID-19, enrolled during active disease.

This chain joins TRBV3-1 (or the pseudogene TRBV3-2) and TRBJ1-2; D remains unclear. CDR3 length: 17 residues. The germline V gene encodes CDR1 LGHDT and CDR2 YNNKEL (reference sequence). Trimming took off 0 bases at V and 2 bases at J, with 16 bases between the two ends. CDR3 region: CASSQDRSWADNYGYTF. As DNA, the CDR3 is TGTGCCAGCAGCCAAGATCGAAGTTGGGCAGACAACTATGGCTACACCTTC.

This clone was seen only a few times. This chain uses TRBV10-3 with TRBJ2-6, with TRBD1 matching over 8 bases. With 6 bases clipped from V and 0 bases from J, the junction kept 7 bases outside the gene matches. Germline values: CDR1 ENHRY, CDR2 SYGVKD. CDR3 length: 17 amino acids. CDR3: CAIRQGEFPSGANVLTF. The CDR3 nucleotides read TGTGCCATCAGACAGGGGGAATTTCCCTCTGGGGCCAACGTCCTGACTTTC.

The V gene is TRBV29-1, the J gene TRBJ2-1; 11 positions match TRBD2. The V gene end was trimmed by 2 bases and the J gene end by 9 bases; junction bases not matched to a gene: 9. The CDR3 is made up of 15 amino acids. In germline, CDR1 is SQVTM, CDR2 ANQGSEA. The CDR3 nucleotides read TGCAGCGTTGAACCCACTAGCGGGAGTAACGGTGAGCAGTTCTTC. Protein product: CSVEPTSGSNGEQFF.

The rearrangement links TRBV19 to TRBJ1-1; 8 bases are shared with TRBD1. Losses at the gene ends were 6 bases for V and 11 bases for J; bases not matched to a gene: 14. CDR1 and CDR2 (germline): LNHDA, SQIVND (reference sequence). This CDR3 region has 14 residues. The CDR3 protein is CASRADRVLSRAFF. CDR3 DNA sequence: TGTGCCAGTAGGGCGGACAGGGTACTATCTCGGGCTTTCTTT.

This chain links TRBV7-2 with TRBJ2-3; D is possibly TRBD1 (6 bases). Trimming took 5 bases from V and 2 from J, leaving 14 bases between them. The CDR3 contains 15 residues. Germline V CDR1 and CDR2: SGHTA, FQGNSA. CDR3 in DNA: TGTGCCAGCAGCGTTGTGGGGGCCTCCACAGATACGCAGTATTTT. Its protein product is CASSVVGASTDTQYF.

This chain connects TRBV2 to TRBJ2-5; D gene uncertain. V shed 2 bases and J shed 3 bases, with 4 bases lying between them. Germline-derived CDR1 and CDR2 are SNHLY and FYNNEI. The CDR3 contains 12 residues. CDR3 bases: TGTGCCAGCAGTGAATCTAAAGAGACCCAGTACTTC. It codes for CASSESKETQYF.

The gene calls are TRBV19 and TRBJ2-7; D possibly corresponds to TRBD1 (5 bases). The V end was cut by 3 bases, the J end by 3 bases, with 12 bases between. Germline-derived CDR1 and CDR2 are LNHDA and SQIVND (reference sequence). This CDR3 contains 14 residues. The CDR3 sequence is CASSIGAGLYEQYF. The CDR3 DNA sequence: TGTGCCAGTAGTATTGGGGCAGGGCTCTACGAGCAGTACTTC. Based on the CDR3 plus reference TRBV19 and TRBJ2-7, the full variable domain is DGGITQSPKYLFRKEGQNVTLSCEQNLNHDAMYWYRQDPGQGLRLIYYSQIVNDFQKGDIAEGYSVSREKKESFPLTVTSAQKNPTAFYLCASSIGAGLYEQYFGPGTRLTVT.

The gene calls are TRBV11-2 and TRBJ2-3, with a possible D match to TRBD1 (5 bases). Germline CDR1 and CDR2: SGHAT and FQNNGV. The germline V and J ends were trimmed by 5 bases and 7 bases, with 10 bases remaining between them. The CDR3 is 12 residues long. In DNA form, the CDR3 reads TGTGCCAGCAGCACCAGGGTTAATACGCAGTATTTT. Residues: CASSTRVNTQYF.

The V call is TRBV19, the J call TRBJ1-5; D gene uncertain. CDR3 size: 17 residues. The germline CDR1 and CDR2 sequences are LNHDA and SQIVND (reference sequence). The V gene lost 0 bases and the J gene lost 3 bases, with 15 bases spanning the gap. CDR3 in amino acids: CASSIDFGKFSNQPQHF. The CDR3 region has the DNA TGTGCCAGTAGTATAGATTTCGGGAAGTTCTCCAATCAGCCCCAGCATTTT.

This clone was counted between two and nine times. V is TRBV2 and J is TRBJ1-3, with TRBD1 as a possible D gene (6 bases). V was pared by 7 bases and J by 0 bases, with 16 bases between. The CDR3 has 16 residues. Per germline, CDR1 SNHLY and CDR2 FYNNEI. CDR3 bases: TGTGCCAGCATGATCCCCACAGGGACCTCTGGAAACACCATATATTTT. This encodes CASMIPTGTSGNTIYF.

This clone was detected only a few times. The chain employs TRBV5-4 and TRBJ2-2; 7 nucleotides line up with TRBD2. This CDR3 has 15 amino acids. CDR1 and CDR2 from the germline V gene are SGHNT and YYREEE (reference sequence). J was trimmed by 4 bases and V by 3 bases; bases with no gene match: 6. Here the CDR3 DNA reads TGTGCCAGCAGCTCCTCTAGCGGTAGCACCGGGGAGCTGTTTTTT. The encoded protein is CASSSSSGSTGELFF.

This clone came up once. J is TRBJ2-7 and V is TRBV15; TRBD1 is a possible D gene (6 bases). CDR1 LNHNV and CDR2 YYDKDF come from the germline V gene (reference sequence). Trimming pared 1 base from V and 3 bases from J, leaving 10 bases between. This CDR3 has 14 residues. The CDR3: CATSRAGARYEQYF. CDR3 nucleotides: TGTGCCACCAGCAGAGCAGGGGCCCGCTACGAGCAGTACTTC.

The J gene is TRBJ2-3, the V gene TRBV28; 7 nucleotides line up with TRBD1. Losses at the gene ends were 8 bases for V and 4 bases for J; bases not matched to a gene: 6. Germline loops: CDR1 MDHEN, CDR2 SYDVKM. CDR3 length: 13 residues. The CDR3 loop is CASRDSGADTQYF. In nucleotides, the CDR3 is TGTGCCAGCCGGGACAGTGGGGCAGATACGCAGTATTTT.

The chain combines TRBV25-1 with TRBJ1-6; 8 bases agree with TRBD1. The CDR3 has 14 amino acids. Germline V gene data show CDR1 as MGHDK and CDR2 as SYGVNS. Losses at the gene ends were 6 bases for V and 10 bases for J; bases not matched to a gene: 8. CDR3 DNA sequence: TGTGCCAGCAGGGAGACAGGGGTGTACTCACCCCTCCACTTT. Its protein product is CASRETGVYSPLHF. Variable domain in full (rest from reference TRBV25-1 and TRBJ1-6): EADIYQTPRYLVIGTGKKITLECSQTMGHDKMYWYQQDPGMELHLIHYSYGVNSTEKGDLSSESTVSRIRTEHFPLTLESARPSHTSQYLCASRETGVYSPLHFGNGTRLTVT.

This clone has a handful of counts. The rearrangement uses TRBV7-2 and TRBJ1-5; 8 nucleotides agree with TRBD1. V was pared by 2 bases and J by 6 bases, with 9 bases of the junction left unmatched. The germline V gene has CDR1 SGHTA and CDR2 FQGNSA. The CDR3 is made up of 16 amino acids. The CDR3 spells CASSLSGTGIGQPQHF. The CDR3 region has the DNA TGTGCCAGCAGCTTATCCGGGACAGGAATTGGTCAGCCCCAGCATTTT.

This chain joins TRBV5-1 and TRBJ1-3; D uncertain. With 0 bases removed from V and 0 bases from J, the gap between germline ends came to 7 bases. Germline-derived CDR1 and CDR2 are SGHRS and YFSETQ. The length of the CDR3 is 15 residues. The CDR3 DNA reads TGCGCCAGCAGCTTGGAGTTCAGCTCTGGAAACACCATATATTTT. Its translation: CASSLEFSSGNTIYF.

DNA of the CDR3: TGTGCCAGCAGTCTAAACAGAAACTATGGCTACACCTTC. Its protein is CASSLNRNYGYTF. The J gene is TRBJ1-2, the V gene TRBV9, with no clear D. V gave up 5 bases and J gave up 2 bases, with 10 bases separating them. Germline CDR1 SGDLS, CDR2 YYNGEE. The CDR3 is made up of 13 amino acids. Drawing the rest from reference TRBV9 and TRBJ1-2, the complete variable domain is DSGVTQTPKHLITATGQRVTLRCSPRSGDLSVYWYQQSLDQGLQFLIQYYNGEERAKGNILERFSAQQFPDLHSELNLSSLELGDSALYFCASSLNRNYGYTFGSGTRLTVV.

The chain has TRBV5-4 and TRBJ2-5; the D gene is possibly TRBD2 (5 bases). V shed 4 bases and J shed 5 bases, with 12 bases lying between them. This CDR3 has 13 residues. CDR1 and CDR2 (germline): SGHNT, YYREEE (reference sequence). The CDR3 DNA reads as TGTGCCAGCAGCACTAGAGTGGGGGAGACCCAGTACTTC. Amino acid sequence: CASSTRVGETQYF.

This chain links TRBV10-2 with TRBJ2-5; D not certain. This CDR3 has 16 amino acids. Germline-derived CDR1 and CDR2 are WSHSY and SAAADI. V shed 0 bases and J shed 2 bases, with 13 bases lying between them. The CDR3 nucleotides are TGCGCCAGCAGTGAGTCGATCGCTAGTTCGCAAGAGACCCAGTACTTC. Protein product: CASSESIASSQETQYF.

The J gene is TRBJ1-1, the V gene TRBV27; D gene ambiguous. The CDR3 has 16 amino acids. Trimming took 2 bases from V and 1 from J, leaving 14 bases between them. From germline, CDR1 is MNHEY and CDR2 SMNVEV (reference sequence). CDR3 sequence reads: CASSLRSVGGNTEAFF. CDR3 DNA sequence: TGTGCCAGCAGTTTAAGGAGTGTCGGTGGGAACACTGAAGCTTTCTTT.

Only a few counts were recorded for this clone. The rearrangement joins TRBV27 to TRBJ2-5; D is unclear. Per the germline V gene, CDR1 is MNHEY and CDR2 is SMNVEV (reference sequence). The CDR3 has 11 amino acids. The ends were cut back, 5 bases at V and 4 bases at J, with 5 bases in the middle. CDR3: CASSPRETQYF. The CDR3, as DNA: TGTGCCAGCAGTCCCCGAGAGACCCAGTACTTC.